This T cell receptor (beta chain) was sequenced during a study of molecular identifiers for immune sequencing clone quantification. One entry per CDR3 protein, called by TCRdb with MiXCR from the PCR reads. Altogether just over 40,000 distinct CDR3 sequences are present, 24% being singletons, with the ten largest covering around 0.89%. To note about this clonotype: The junction departs from germline at one end; a sequencing error may be responsible.

Germline V gene lookup returns CDR1 MNHNY and CDR2 SVGAGI (reference sequence). This CDR3 contains 11 residues. Researchers sorted naive CD8 T cells as cells that were CD8+CD4-CCR7+CD45RA+. The clonotype was recovered from a human donor in good health. Some libraries in this study had Jurkat cell RNA spiked in. Sequenced material: naive CD8+ T cells from blood, with Jurkat cell RNA spiked in. Subset given: FACS-sorted CD8+CD4-CCR7+CD45RA+ naive T cells. The chain joins TRBV6-6 to TRBJ2-3, with D perhaps TRBD1 (5 bases). The CDR3 reads CASSPTGTQYF. The CDR3 DNA follows: TGTGCCAGCAGTCCTACAGGTACGCAGTATTTT.